This T cell receptor beta chain was identified in a study of regulatory T cells. The primer mix had 52 TRBV and 13 TRBJ primers. Data came from immunoSEQ multiplex PCR; TCRdb stores just in-frame clones and leaves some out. The top ten hold about 1.3% of the sample, which has about 23,000 clones, around nine tenths seen once. Autoimmunity was present in every CD3G-deficient patient, worse in two. Patients aged 2 to 39 years had fewer naive and more memory CD4+ and CD8+ T cells. CD4+ T cells were divided by sorting: CD25-high CD127-low Tregs, CD25-low CD127-high conventional cells. Whole-study results and caveats: Patient repertoires had restricted TRB V-J pairs and skewed V and J usage, most in Tregs. In CD3G-deficient patients, conventional CD4+ T cells were enriched for hydrophobic CDR3 residues at positions 6 and 7.

The V gene's germline CDR1 is DFQATT and CDR2 SNEGSKA (reference sequence). The CDR3 contains 11 residues. V was cut by 3 bases and J by 5 bases, with 8 bases left in between. Comments on this clone: Its specificity is not known.

Sequenced material: conventional CD4+ T cells sorted from blood. This TCR came from a child aged 10-17 years with CD3G deficiency. The chain has TRBV20-1 and TRBJ2-7; possible D gene TRBD2, 5 bases. The CDR3 nucleotides are TGCAGTGCTAGCGGGATCAACGAGCAGTACTTC. Translation: CSASGINEQYF.